This T cell receptor beta chain emerged from a study of blood T cell repertoires in COVID-19. Authors' processing steps: Estimation of nucleated cell counts relied on the amplification of reference gene primers. Only in-frame clones appear in the TCRdb table, and some are missing; sequencing was by immunoSEQ multiplex PCR. V and J calls plus clone size are reproduced from that table; the DNA served to infer D and trimming. The repertoire holds under 350,000 clones, 85% to 90% seen once, with approximately 4.2% in the top ten. With 0 bases clipped from V and 7 bases from J, the junction kept 2 bases outside the gene matches. CDR1 is SGHRS, CDR2 YFSETQ, per germline. The CDR3 length is 13 residues.

The specimen sequenced was peripheral blood. This TCR derives from a man in his forties with acute or convalescent COVID-19. The gene calls are TRBV5-1 and TRBJ2-5, with 8 bases lining up with TRBD1. CDR3 coding DNA: TGCGCCAGCAGCTTGGAACAGGGGGGGACCCAGTACTTC. This translates into CASSLEQGGTQYF.